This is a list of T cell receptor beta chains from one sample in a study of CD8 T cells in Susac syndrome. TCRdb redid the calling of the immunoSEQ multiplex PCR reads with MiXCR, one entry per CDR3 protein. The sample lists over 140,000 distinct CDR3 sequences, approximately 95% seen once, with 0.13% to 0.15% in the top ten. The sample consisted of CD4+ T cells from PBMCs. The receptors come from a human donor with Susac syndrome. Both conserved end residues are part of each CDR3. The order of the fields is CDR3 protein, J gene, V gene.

CASSLIDREISSTF | TRBJ1-2 | TRBV5-4
CASSPRRANTGELFF | TRBJ2-2 | TRBV7-3
CASSQRERTDTQYF | TRBJ2-3 | TRBV3-1
CASSYRGRTANEQFF | TRBJ2-1 | TRBV6-2/TRBV6-3
CAWRPSGTSLSKFF | TRBJ2-1 | TRBV30
CSARDLQGEDTEAFF | TRBJ1-1 | TRBV20-1
CASSEYEGLSGANVLTF | TRBJ2-6 | TRBV25-1
CASSPGQGQGTEAFF | TRBJ1-1 | TRBV12-3/TRBV12-4
CASSQGQIATKNIQYF | TRBJ2-4 | TRBV18
CASRGPASDTQYF | TRBJ2-3 | TRBV19
CASSLEGQGAYEQYF | TRBJ2-7 | TRBV5-4
CAISGRGRASPSGANVLTF | TRBJ2-6 | TRBV10-3
CASSPLSGSRGTQYF | TRBJ2-3 | TRBV11-2
CAWSPGGRGEAFF | TRBJ1-1 | TRBV30
CATSPTGRLYNEQFF | TRBJ2-1 | TRBV24-1
CATKINTDTQYF | TRBJ2-3 | TRBV11-2
CAWEFGGAQETQYF | TRBJ2-5 | TRBV30
CATSGSYTVPGYTF | TRBJ1-2 | TRBV15
CASSQDRATGANEKLFF | TRBJ1-4 | TRBV4-2
CASKSQRETQYF | TRBJ2-5 | TRBV6-6
CASSQDRWGSYGYTF | TRBJ1-2 | TRBV4-1
CATGTSGRRGEQFF | TRBJ2-1 | TRBV19
CASSREGDKAYNEQFF | TRBJ2-1 | TRBV4-3
CAWSVALQETQYF | TRBJ2-5 | TRBV30
CSGRNEKLFF | TRBJ1-4 | TRBV29-1
CASSDKQGAGNQPQHF | TRBJ1-5 | TRBV6-2/TRBV6-3